This T cell receptor beta chain is from a study of blood T cell repertoires in COVID-19. Study-wide context: Spain, Italy and the United States supplied samples that represented acute and convalescent COVID-19. The analysed material was cDNA or gDNA that came from T cells, B-cell-depleted T cells, or PBMCs.

In the original processing: Amplification of reference gene primers provided the estimated nucleated cell counts. Assay used: immunoSEQ multiplex PCR; TCRdb lists only in-frame clones, some missing. The V and J calls and clone size are taken from that table; D and trimming were inferred from the DNA. The sample consists of fewer than 250,000 clones, roughly four fifths of them appearing once. J was trimmed by 6 bases and V by 1 base; bases with no gene match: 6. The CDR3 runs to 14 residues. CDR1 and CDR2 (germline): SGHTA, FQGNSA. This sequence was found in a woman aged 65 to 85 with acute or convalescent COVID-19. The sample taken for sequencing was peripheral blood. V usage is TRBV7-2 and J usage is TRBJ2-7; TRBD1 aligns across 7 bases. The CDR3: CASSLGTGLVEQYF. CDR3 nucleotides: TGTGCCAGCAGCTTAGGGACAGGTCTGGTCGAGCAGTACTTC.